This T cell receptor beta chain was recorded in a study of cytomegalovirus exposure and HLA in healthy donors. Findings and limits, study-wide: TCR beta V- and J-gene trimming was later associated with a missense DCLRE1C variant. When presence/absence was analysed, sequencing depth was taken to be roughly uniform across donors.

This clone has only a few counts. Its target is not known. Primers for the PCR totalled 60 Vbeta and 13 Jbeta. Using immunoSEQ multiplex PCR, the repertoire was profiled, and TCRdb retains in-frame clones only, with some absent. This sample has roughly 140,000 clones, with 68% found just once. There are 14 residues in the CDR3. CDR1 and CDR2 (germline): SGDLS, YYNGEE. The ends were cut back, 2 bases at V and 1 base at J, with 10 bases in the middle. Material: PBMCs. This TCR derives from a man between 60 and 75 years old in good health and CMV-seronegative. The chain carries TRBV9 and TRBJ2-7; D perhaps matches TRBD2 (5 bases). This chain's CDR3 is CASSVEGASYEQYF. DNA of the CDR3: TGTGCCAGCAGCGTCGAGGGAGCATCCTACGAGCAGTACTTC.